This entry lists 25 T cell receptor beta chains sequenced from one sample in a study of T cells in pancreatic ductal adenocarcinoma. Surgery without prior neoadjuvant therapy was the treatment of the selected pancreatic ductal adenocarcinoma patients. Here immunoSEQ multiplex PCR was the method, and the copy in TCRdb shows in-frame clones only, minus some. This sample has over 2,500 clones, with roughly four fifths found just once. The specimen was pancreatic tumor tissue. The origin of the receptors is a human donor with pancreatic ductal adenocarcinoma.

The chain recombines TRBV4-2 with TRBJ1-2; 9 nucleotides match TRBD1. Trimming at V came to 2 bases and at J to 8 bases, leaving 6 bases not matched to a gene. The V gene's germline CDR1 is LGHNA and CDR2 YNFKEQ. There are 14 residues in the CDR3. The CDR3 reads CASSQTGTGNGYTF. Here the CDR3 DNA reads TGTGCCAGCAGCCAAACCGGGACAGGGAACGGCTACACCTTC.

This chain connects TRBV11-3 to TRBJ2-1, with 7 bases lining up with TRBD2. V trimming: 5 bases; J trimming: 4 bases; junction bases outside the gene matches: 5. The germline V gene has CDR1 SGHNT and CDR2 YENEEA. This CDR3 spans 14 amino acids. CDR3 sequence: CASSRTSGYNEQFF. The CDR3 DNA is TGTGCCAGCAGCCGGACTAGTGGGTACAATGAGCAGTTCTTC.

V gene TRBV4-3 combines with J gene TRBJ2-3; 9 nucleotides line up with TRBD1. Germline V lookup: CDR1 LGHNA, CDR2 YSLEER. CDR3 length equals 16 residues. V shed 2 bases, J shed 3 bases, and the junction held 6 bases outside the gene matches. CDR3 sequence: CASSQFTGGATDTQYF. The CDR3 DNA is TGCGCCAGCAGCCAATTTACAGGGGGCGCGACAGATACGCAGTATTTT.

This chain joins TRBV6-5 and TRBJ1-3, with D tentatively TRBD1 (6 bases). Trimming stripped 0 bases from V and 7 bases from J, with 10 bases between. CDR3 size: 14 residues. Germline values: CDR1 MNHEY, CDR2 SVGAGI. For the CDR3, the DNA is TGTGCCAGCAGTTACTCTGGGGGCAGGAACACCATATATTTT. Its protein product is CASSYSGGRNTIYF.

V is TRBV7-3 and J is TRBJ1-1; 9 nucleotides align to TRBD1. This CDR3 contains 13 residues. V was pared by 2 bases and J by 7 bases, with 2 bases of the junction left unmatched. The germline V gene has CDR1 SGHTA and CDR2 FQGTGA. CDR3 DNA sequence: TGTGCCAGCAGCTTAGGGACAGGGTTTGAAGCTTTCTTT. Protein product: CASSLGTGFEAFF.

By share of the sample, this clone is large. The CDR3 nucleotides read TGTGCCTGCCCGACATCCGGGACAGGGGACTATGGCTACACCTTC. Protein sequence: CACPTSGTGDYGYTF. This chain uses TRBV30 with TRBJ1-2; 10 bases are shared with TRBD1. The V and J ends lost 6 bases and 3 bases, in that order; junction bases with no gene match: 10. This CDR3 has 15 amino acids. CDR1 is GTSNPN and CDR2 is SVGIG in the germline V gene (reference sequence).

V usage is TRBV10-3 and J usage is TRBJ2-3, with TRBD2 identical over 8 bases. The junction had 8 bases not matched to a gene; V was cut back by 6 bases and J by 3 bases. This CDR3 contains 15 residues. Germline loops: CDR1 ENHRY, CDR2 SYGVKD. DNA for the CDR3: TGTGCCATCAGAACAGTTAGCGGGGTTACAGATACGCAGTATTTT. As protein: CAIRTVSGVTDTQYF.

This chain connects TRBV15 to TRBJ2-1; D ambiguous. CDR1 and CDR2 from the germline V gene are LNHNV and YYDKDF (reference sequence). Trimming stripped 1 base from V and 8 bases from J, with 9 bases between. The CDR3 runs to 13 residues. CDR3 in amino acids: CATSRGQIDEQFF. Written as DNA, the CDR3 is TGTGCCACCAGCAGAGGGCAAATCGATGAGCAGTTCTTC.

The V call is TRBV4-3, the J call TRBJ1-2; D gene uncertain. The CDR3 consists of 13 residues. CDR1 and CDR2 (germline): LGHNA, YSLEER. V was clipped by 1 base and J by 4 bases, with 7 bases between them. The CDR3 sequence is CASSQGPLYGYTF. Here the CDR3 DNA reads TGCGCCAGCAGCCAAGGACCCCTCTATGGCTACACCTTC.

This sequence joins TRBV5-1 and TRBJ2-1; 7 bases are shared with TRBD2. The junction had 4 bases not matched to a gene; V was cut back by 0 bases and J by 4 bases. The CDR3 is 15 residues long. The germline gives CDR1 SGHRS, CDR2 YFSETQ. The CDR3 is CASSLGLAVYNEQFF. For the CDR3, the DNA is TGCGCCAGCAGCTTGGGTCTAGCGGTATACAATGAGCAGTTCTTC.

The chain employs TRBV10-3 and TRBJ1-5; 10 positions match TRBD1. Per the germline V gene, CDR1 is ENHRY and CDR2 is SYGVKD. V lost 8 bases and J lost 4; bases outside the gene matches: 5. The CDR3 is 14 amino acids. For the CDR3, the DNA is TGTGCCATCGGGACAGGGGACGGGAATCAGCCCCAGCATTTT. It codes for CAIGTGDGNQPQHF.

V gene TRBV5-4 combines with J gene TRBJ2-7; 11 bases align to TRBD2. Germline V gene data show CDR1 as SGHNT and CDR2 as YYREEE (reference sequence). Trimming at V came to 0 bases and at J to 4 bases, leaving 6 bases not matched to a gene. This CDR3 spans 16 amino acids. CDR3 sequence: CASSLVLAGADYEQYF. The CDR3, as DNA: TGTGCCAGCAGCTTGGTACTAGCGGGGGCTGATTACGAGCAGTACTTC. Full variable domain (outside the CDR3, taken from reference TRBV5-4 and TRBJ2-7): ETGVTQSPTHLIKTRGQQVTLRCSSQSGHNTVSWYQQALGQGPQFIFQYYREEENGRGNFPPRFSGLQFPNYSSELNVNALELDDSALYLCASSLVLAGADYEQYFGPGTRLTVT.

The chain has TRBV5-5 and TRBJ1-4; no clear D. V was pared by 1 base and J by 0 bases, with 13 bases between. CDR1 is SGHKS, CDR2 YYEKEE, per germline (reference sequence). This CDR3 has 17 amino acids. CDR3 sequence reads: CASSLMEGGTTNEKLFF. The CDR3, as DNA: TGTGCCAGCAGCTTGATGGAGGGAGGCACAACTAATGAAAAACTGTTTTTT.

The chain carries TRBV10-2 and TRBJ2-3; no clear D gene. Germline V gene data show CDR1 as WSHSY and CDR2 as SAAADI. CDR3 length: 13 amino acids. V dropped 3 bases and J dropped 4 bases, with 8 bases sitting between them. CDR3 in amino acids: CASSDGSPDTQYF. The CDR3 DNA follows: TGCGCCAGCAGTGATGGCAGTCCAGATACGCAGTATTTT.

The chain has TRBV7-2 and TRBJ2-6, with D tentatively TRBD1 (6 bases). V lost 5 bases and J 0 bases, leaving 14 bases between the germline ends. The CDR3 extends over 17 amino acids. From germline, CDR1 is SGHTA and CDR2 FQGNSA. CDR3 loop: CASSPRDTHSGANVLTF. CDR3 coding DNA: TGTGCCAGCAGCCCCCGGGACACTCACTCTGGGGCCAACGTCCTGACTTTC. Using reference TRBV7-2 and TRBJ2-6 for the parts outside the CDR3, the full variable domain is GAGVSQSPSNKVTEKGKDVELRCDPISGHTALYWYRQSLGQGLEFLIYFQGNSAPDKSGLPSDRFSAERTGGSVSTLTIQRTQQEDSAVYLCASSPRDTHSGANVLTFGAGSRLTVL.

This sequence joins TRBV7-3 and TRBJ2-7; TRBD1 matches at 8 bases. V lost 5 bases, J lost 7 bases, and 16 bases stayed unmatched. Germline values: CDR1 SGHTA, CDR2 FQGTGA. The CDR3 loop spans 16 amino acids. The CDR3 protein is CASSPATGASSGEQYF. CDR3 nucleotides: TGTGCCAGCAGCCCGGCGACAGGGGCCTCCTCTGGGGAGCAGTACTTC. The entire variable domain, with the rest obtained from reference TRBV7-3 and TRBJ2-7, is as follows: GAGVSQTPSNKVTEKGKYVELRCDPISGHTALYWYRQSLGQGPEFLIYFQGTGAADDSGLPNDRFFAVRPEGSVSTLKIQRTERGDSAVYLCASSPATGASSGEQYFGPGTRLTVT.

V usage is TRBV11-1 and J usage is TRBJ2-7, with 10 bases identical to TRBD2. The CDR3 totals 15 residues. Germline V gene lookup returns CDR1 SGHAT and CDR2 FQDESV (reference sequence). With 0 bases clipped from V and 4 bases from J, the junction kept 3 bases outside the gene matches. The CDR3 reads CASSLAGTSVYEQYF. The CDR3 region has the DNA TGTGCCAGCAGCTTAGCCGGGACTAGCGTTTACGAGCAGTACTTC.

This chain links TRBV6-5 with TRBJ1-5, with D perhaps TRBD1 (6 bases). Germline CDR1 reads MNHEY; CDR2 reads SVGAGI. With 4 bases removed from V and 5 bases from J, the gap between germline ends came to 15 bases. This CDR3 spans 15 amino acids. The CDR3 loop reads CASSFSSGEDQPQHF. The CDR3, as DNA: TGTGCCAGCAGTTTCAGTTCAGGGGAGGATCAGCCCCAGCATTTT.

The chain employs TRBV2 and TRBJ2-1; D perhaps matches TRBD2 (6 bases). CDR1 and CDR2 from the germline V gene are SNHLY and FYNNEI. The CDR3 spans 15 residues. V gave up 4 bases and J gave up 1 base, with 11 bases separating them. DNA of the CDR3: TGTGCCAGCAGTGGGGGAGGCGCGTCCTACAATGAGCAGTTCTTC. Protein: CASSGGGASYNEQFF.

This clone was counted only a few times. V and J are TRBV27 and TRBJ2-6; D unresolved. Per germline, CDR1 MNHEY and CDR2 SMNVEV (reference sequence). The CDR3 contains 16 residues. V lost 3 bases to trimming and J lost 0 bases, with 9 bases between them. CDR3 residues: CASSFMGDSGANVLTF. The CDR3, as DNA: TGTGCCAGCAGTTTTATGGGTGACTCTGGGGCCAACGTCCTGACTTTC.

The rearrangement joins TRBV28 to TRBJ2-7; 7 bases are shared with TRBD2. The CDR3 contains 13 residues. The V and J ends lost 10 bases and 0 bases, in that order; junction bases with no gene match: 6. Germline values: CDR1 MDHEN, CDR2 SYDVKM. For the CDR3, the DNA is TGTGCCACCGGGGGGATAAACTCCTACGAGCAGTACTTC. Protein sequence: CATGGINSYEQYF.

This clone turned up a few times. The V call is TRBV5-1, the J call TRBJ1-5; 7 bases match TRBD1. Trimming cost V 0 bases and J 9 bases; bases outside gene matches: 6. Per the germline V gene, CDR1 is SGHRS and CDR2 is YFSETQ. The CDR3 is 14 amino acids. The CDR3, as DNA: TGCGCCAGCAGCTTGGGACAGGGTGCAGGGCCCCAGCATTTT. Translating gives CASSLGQGAGPQHF.

The gene calls are TRBV6-1 and TRBJ1-2; tentatively, D is TRBD1 (6 bases). The CDR3 spans 14 residues. Germline CDR1 is MNHNS and CDR2 is SASEGT. Trimming took 1 base from V and 7 from J, leaving 13 bases between them. The CDR3 DNA sequence: TGTGCCAGCAGTGAAGATCCGACAGGCGGTGGCTACACCTTC. Amino acid sequence: CASSEDPTGGGYTF.

The chain joins TRBV28 to TRBJ2-7, with TRBD1 identical over 8 bases. This CDR3 comprises 17 residues. The germline V gene encodes CDR1 MDHEN and CDR2 SYDVKM. The junction had 16 bases not matched to a gene; V was cut back by 6 bases and J by 3 bases. The CDR3 nucleotides are TGTGCCAGCAGGCCCCCTAACCCGGGACAGGCCCTCTACGAGCAGTACTTC. Amino acid sequence: CASRPPNPGQALYEQYF.

The chain carries TRBV11-1 and TRBJ2-7, with D possibly being TRBD1 or TRBD2 (5 bases each). This CDR3 has 15 amino acids. V was shortened by 7 bases and J by 2 bases, with 18 bases between the two germline ends. CDR1 and CDR2 from the germline V gene are SGHAT and FQDESV (reference sequence). The CDR3 DNA reads as TGTGCCAGCATCCCCAATGGGGGTCCCGCCTACGAGCAGTACTTC. This gives the protein CASIPNGGPAYEQYF.